The T cell receptor (beta chain) under discussion was sequenced for a study of shared clonotypes between healthy human individuals. Produced via immunoSEQ multiplex PCR; TCRdb's table is partial and in-frame only. The sample carries 2.3 million or so clones, approximately 95% recorded once. The V gene's germline CDR1 is MNHNS and CDR2 SASEGT. Trimming removed 10 bases at V and 1 base at J, with 14 bases between. CDR3 size: 14 residues. The source of this sequence is a man in his late teens or twenties in good health. Some clones in this sample may be carry-over from other donors' samples. The chain couples TRBV6-1 to TRBJ1-5, with D maybe TRBD1 (5 bases). The specimen was naive CD4+ T cells from PBMCs. As for subset: CD45RA+ positively selected. The CDR3 sequence is CATRGSGSNQPQHF. In DNA form, the CDR3 reads TGTGCCACCCGGGGGTCAGGGAGCAATCAGCCCCAGCATTTT.